The rows below give T cell receptor beta chains drawn from one sample of a study of early T cells in non-severe SARS-CoV-2 infection. TCRdb reanalysed the 5' RACE reads using MiXCR and keeps one entry per CDR3 protein. The data hold roughly 67,000 distinct CDR3 sequences, with roughly an eighth observed a single time. Source material: whole blood. These receptors came from an adult who was a healthcare worker with PCR-confirmed SARS-CoV-2 infection or an uninfected control (not recorded which). The CDR3 runs from the conserved cysteine through the conserved F or W. The D gene is left open where the match is weak. Clone size appears in some rows only: once, few, many, or a class for an expanded clone.

>TRBV4-1|TRBJ1-5|few|-
CASSQVPGDSNQPQHF
TGCGCCAGCAGCCAAGTACCAGGCGATAGCAATCAGCCCCAGCATTTT
>TRBV27|TRBJ1-6|-|TRBD1
CASSLRQGSPNSPLHF
TGTGCCAGCAGTTTAAGACAGGGAAGCCCCAATTCACCCCTCCACTTT
>TRBV6-6|TRBJ2-7|-|-
CASSSPPLDEQYF
TGTGCCAGCAGTTCGCCGCCGTTGGACGAGCAGTACTTC
>TRBV29-1|TRBJ1-1|few|-
CSVDGRQNTEAFF
TGCAGCGTTGACGGAAGGCAAAACACTGAAGCTTTCTTT
>TRBV13|TRBJ2-7|many|-
CASSLDSTDEKPEQYF
TGTGCCAGCAGCTTAGACAGCACGGACGAGAAGCCCGAGCAGTACTTC
>TRBV7-2|TRBJ2-1|few|-
CASSLAGTRGSVKQFF
TGTGCCAGCAGCTTAGCAGGGACCCGCGGATCCGTCAAGCAGTTCTTC
>TRBV27|TRBJ2-3|many|TRBD2
CASSSGLAGDTQYF
TGTGCCAGCAGTAGCGGACTAGCGGGAGATACGCAGTATTTT
>TRBV7-2|TRBJ1-1|many|TRBD1
CASSRQGGEAFF
TGTGCCAGCAGCAGACAGGGAGGCGAAGCTTTCTTT
>TRBV2|TRBJ1-1|few|TRBD1
CASSETGGNTEAFF
TGTGCCAGCAGTGAGACAGGGGGGAACACTGAAGCTTTCTTT
>TRBV20-1|TRBJ1-6|many|TRBD1
CSAHDRDRGSPLHF
TGCAGTGCTCACGACCGGGACAGGGGTTCACCCCTCCACTTT
>TRBV7-9|TRBJ2-7|many|-
CASSSGGSVYEQYF
TGTGCCAGCAGCTCAGGGGGGAGTGTGTACGAGCAGTACTTC
>TRBV28|TRBJ2-5|-|-
CASNGAAGRETQYF
TGTGCCAGCAACGGGGCTGCGGGGAGAGAGACCCAGTACTTC
>TRBV12-3/TRBV12-4|TRBJ2-3|few|TRBD2
CASSRLAEADTQYF
TGTGCCAGCAGTCGACTAGCCGAGGCGGATACGCAGTATTTT
>TRBV12-3/TRBV12-4|TRBJ1-5|many|TRBD1
CASSFTGTGDQPQHF
TGTGCCAGCAGTTTCACCGGGACAGGCGATCAGCCCCAGCATTTT
>TRBV9|TRBJ1-6|-|TRBD1
CASSATGGNSPLHF
TGTGCCAGCAGCGCAACAGGGGGCAATTCACCCCTCCACTTT
>TRBV19|TRBJ1-4|few|TRBD1
CASSRFPGQPNEKLFF
TGTGCCAGTAGTAGATTCCCGGGACAGCCAAATGAAAAACTGTTTTTT
>TRBV3-1|TRBJ1-1|-|-
CASSQDGGKNTEAFF
TGTGCCAGCAGCCAAGATGGGGGTAAGAACACTGAAGCTTTCTTT
>TRBV13|TRBJ2-5|many|-
CASSQLDRSGETQYF
TGTGCCAGCAGCCAACTAGACAGGTCTGGGGAGACCCAGTACTTC
>TRBV12-3/TRBV12-4|TRBJ2-3|-|-
CASSNTRGRTDTQYF
TGTGCCAGCAGCAATACAAGGGGTCGCACAGATACGCAGTATTTT
>TRBV27|TRBJ1-2|many|TRBD1
CASSPRTGNRGYTF
TGTGCCAGCAGTCCAAGGACAGGGAACCGCGGCTACACCTTC
>TRBV28|TRBJ2-7|many|TRBD2
CASSLGGVVAYEQYF
TGTGCCAGCAGTTTAGGGGGGGTCGTCGCCTACGAGCAGTACTTC
>TRBV19|TRBJ2-3|few|-
CASSTHSFRLTDTQYF
TGTGCCAGTAGTACCCACAGCTTTCGGTTGACAGATACGCAGTATTTT
>TRBV3-1|TRBJ2-5|-|-
CASSRAGGQYF
TGTGCCAGCAGCCGGGCCGGGGGCCAGTACTTC
>TRBV6-1|TRBJ2-3|-|TRBD2
CASSEALPAGVTDTQYF
TGTGCCAGCAGTGAAGCGCTCCCAGCGGGGGTCACAGATACGCAGTATTTT
>TRBV3-1|TRBJ2-2|many|-
CASSQEPGATGELFF
TGTGCCAGCAGCCAAGAGCCCGGGGCCACCGGGGAGCTGTTTTTT
>TRBV9|TRBJ2-2|-|-
CASSVAWGNTGELFF
TGTGCCAGCAGCGTAGCGTGGGGAAACACCGGGGAGCTGTTTTTT
>TRBV10-2|TRBJ1-2|many|TRBD1
CASSEDRAGYTF
TGCGCCAGCAGTGAGGACAGGGCCGGCTACACCTTC
>TRBV6-5|TRBJ2-3|-|TRBD2
CASSPGRPGGDTQYF
TGTGCCAGCAGCCCCGGGAGGCCGGGGGGGGATACGCAGTATTTT
>TRBV5-6|TRBJ2-4|many|TRBD2
CASSRLAGDKNIQYF
TGTGCCAGCAGCCGACTAGCGGGCGACAAAAACATTCAGTACTTC
>TRBV29-1|TRBJ1-4|few|-
CSVQGDERLFF
TGCAGCGTTCAGGGCGATGAGAGACTGTTTTTT
>TRBV5-1|TRBJ1-2|-|-
CASSLSGEENYGYTF
TGCGCCAGCAGCTTATCAGGGGAGGAGAACTATGGCTACACCTTC
>TRBV11-2|TRBJ2-7|-|-
CASSLAGTDNDEQYF
TGTGCCAGCAGTCTCGCGGGGACTGATAACGACGAGCAGTACTTC
>TRBV5-4|TRBJ1-1|-|-
CASSLLAQSGTEAFF
TGTGCCAGCAGCTTGTTGGCTCAGAGTGGCACTGAAGCTTTCTTT
>TRBV5-8|TRBJ1-1|few|-
CARQGLNTEAFF
TGTGCCAGACAGGGTCTGAACACTGAAGCTTTCTTT
>TRBV7-2|TRBJ2-2|few|TRBD2
CASSSGLAVNTGELFF
TGTGCCAGCAGCTCGGGACTAGCGGTGAACACCGGGGAGCTGTTTTTT